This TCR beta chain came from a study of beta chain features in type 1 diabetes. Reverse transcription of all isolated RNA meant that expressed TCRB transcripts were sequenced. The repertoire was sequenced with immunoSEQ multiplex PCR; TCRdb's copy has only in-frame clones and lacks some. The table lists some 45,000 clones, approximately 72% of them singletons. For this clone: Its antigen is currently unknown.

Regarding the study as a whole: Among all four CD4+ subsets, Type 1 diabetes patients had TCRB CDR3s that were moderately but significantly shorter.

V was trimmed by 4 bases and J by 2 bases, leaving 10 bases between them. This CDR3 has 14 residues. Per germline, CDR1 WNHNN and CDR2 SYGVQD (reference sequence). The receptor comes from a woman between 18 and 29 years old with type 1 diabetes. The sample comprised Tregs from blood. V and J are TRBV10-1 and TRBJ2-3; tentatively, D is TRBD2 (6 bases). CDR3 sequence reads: CASSAGGDTDTQYF. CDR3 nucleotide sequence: TGCGCCAGCAGTGCCGGGGGAGACACAGATACGCAGTATTTT.